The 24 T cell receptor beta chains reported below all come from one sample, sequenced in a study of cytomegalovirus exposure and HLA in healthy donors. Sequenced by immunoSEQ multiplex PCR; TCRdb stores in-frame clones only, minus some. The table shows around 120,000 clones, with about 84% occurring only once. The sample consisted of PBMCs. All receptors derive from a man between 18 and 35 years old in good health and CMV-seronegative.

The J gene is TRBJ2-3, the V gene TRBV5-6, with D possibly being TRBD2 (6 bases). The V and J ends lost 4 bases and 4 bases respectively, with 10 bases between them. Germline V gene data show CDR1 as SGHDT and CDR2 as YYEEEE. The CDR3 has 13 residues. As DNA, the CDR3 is TGTGCCAGCAGCAGACTAGTAGCAGATACGCAGTATTTT. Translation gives CASSRLVADTQYF.

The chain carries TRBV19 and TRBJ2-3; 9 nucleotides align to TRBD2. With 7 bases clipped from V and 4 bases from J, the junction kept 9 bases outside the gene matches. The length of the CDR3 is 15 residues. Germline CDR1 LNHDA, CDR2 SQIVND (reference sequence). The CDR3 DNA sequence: TGTGCCAGTACCGATAGCGGGAGCAGCGCAGATACGCAGTATTTT. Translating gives CASTDSGSSADTQYF.

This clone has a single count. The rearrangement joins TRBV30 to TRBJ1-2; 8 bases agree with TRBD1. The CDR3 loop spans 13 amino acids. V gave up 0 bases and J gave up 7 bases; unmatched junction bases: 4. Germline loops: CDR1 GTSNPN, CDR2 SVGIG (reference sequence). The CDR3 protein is CAWSVDRVAGYTF. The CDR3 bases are TGTGCCTGGAGTGTGGACAGGGTGGCTGGCTACACCTTC.

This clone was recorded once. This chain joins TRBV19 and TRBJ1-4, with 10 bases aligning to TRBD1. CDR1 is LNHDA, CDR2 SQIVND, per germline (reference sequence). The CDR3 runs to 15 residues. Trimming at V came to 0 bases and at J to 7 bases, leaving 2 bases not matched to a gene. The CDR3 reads CASSIDRTGGEKLFF. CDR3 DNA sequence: TGTGCCAGTAGTATAGACCGGACAGGGGGTGAAAAACTGTTTTTT.

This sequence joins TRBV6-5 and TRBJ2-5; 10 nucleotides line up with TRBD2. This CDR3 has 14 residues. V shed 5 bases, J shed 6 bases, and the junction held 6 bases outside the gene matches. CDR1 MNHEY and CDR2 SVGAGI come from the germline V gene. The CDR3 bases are TGTGCCAGCAGTAACAGCGGGGGGGCGAAGACCCAGTACTTC. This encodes CASSNSGGAKTQYF.

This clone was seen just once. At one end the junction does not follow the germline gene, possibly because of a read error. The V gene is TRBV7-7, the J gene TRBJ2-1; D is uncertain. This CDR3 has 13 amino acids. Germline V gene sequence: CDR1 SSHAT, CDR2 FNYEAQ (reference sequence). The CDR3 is CASSLSRDNEQFF. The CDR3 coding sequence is TGTGCTAGCAGCCTGTCCCGGGACAATGAGCAGTTCTTC.

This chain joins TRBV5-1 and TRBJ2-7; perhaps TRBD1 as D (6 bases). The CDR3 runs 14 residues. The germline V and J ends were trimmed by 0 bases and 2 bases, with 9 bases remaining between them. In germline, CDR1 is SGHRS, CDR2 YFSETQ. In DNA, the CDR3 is TGCGCCAGCAGCTTGGACGGGACACCCTACGAGCAGTACTTC. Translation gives CASSLDGTPYEQYF.

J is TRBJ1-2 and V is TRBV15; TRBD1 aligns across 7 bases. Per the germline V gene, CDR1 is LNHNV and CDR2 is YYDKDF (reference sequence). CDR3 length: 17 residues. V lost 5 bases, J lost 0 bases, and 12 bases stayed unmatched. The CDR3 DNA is TGTGCCACCAGCGGCCGACAGGGTCAACCAGCTAACTATGGCTACACCTTC. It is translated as CATSGRQGQPANYGYTF.

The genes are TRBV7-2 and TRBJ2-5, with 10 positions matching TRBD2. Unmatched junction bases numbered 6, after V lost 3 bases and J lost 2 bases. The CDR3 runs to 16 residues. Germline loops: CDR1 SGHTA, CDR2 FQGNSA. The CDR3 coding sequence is TGTGCCAGCAGCTTCAAGCGGGGGGGGTTACAAGAGACCCAGTACTTC. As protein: CASSFKRGGLQETQYF. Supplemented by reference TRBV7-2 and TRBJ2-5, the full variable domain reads GAGVSQSPSNKVTEKGKDVELRCDPISGHTALYWYRQSLGQGLEFLIYFQGNSAPDKSGLPSDRFSAERTGGSVSTLTIQRTQQEDSAVYLCASSFKRGGLQETQYFGPGTRLLVL.

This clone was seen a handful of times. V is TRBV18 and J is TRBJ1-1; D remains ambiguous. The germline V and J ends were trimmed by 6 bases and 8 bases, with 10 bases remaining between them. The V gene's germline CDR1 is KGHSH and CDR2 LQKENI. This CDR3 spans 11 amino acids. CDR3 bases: TGTGCCAGCTCCGCCGACGGGGAAGCTTTCTTT. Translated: CASSADGEAFF.

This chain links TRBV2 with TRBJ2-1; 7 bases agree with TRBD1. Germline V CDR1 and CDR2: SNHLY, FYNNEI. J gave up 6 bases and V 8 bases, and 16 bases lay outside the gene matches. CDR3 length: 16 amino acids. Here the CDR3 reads CASVPGQFSGFNEQFF. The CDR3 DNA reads TGTGCCAGCGTCCCGGGACAGTTTTCGGGTTTCAATGAGCAGTTCTTC.

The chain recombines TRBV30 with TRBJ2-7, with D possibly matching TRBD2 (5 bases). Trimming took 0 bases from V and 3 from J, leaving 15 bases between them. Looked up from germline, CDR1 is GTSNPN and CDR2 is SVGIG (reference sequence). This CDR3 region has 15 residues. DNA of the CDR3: TGTGCCTGGAGTGTAGCGGCGGGCTCGTTCTACGAGCAGTACTTC. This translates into CAWSVAAGSFYEQYF.

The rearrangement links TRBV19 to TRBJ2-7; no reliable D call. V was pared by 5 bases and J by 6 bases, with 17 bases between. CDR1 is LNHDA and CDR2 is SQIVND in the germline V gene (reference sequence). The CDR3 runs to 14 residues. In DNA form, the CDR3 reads TGTGCCAGTAGTCCTGATTCCGGAGCACGCGAGCAGTACTTC. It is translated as CASSPDSGAREQYF.

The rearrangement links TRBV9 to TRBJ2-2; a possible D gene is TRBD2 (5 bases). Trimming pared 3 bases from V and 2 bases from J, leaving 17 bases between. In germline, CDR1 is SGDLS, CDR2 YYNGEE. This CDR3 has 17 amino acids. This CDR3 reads CASSAEGQEFNTGELFF. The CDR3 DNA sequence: TGTGCCAGCAGCGCCGAGGGTCAGGAGTTCAACACCGGGGAGCTGTTTTTT.

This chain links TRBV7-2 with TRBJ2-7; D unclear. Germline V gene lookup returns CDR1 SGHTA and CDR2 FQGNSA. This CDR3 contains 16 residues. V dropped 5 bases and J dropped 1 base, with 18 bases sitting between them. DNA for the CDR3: TGTGCCAGCAGCCCCCGTGGCAACACAATATCCTACGAGCAGTACTTC. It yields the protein CASSPRGNTISYEQYF.

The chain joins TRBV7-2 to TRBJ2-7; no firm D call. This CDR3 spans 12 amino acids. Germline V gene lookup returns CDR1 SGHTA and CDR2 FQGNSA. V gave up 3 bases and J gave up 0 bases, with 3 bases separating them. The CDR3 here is CASSLSSYEQYF. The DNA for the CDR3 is TGTGCCAGCAGCTTGAGCTCCTACGAGCAGTACTTC. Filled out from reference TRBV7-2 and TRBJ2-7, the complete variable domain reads GAGVSQSPSNKVTEKGKDVELRCDPISGHTALYWYRQSLGQGLEFLIYFQGNSAPDKSGLPSDRFSAERTGGSVSTLTIQRTQQEDSAVYLCASSLSSYEQYFGPGTRLTVT.

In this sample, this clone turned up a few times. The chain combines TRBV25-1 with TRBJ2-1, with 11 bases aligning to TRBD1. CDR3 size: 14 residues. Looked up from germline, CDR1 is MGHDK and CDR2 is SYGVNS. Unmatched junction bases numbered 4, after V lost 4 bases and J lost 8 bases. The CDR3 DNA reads TGTGCCAGCAGTGCGGGACAGGGGGTCGATGAGCAGTTCTTC. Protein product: CASSAGQGVDEQFF.

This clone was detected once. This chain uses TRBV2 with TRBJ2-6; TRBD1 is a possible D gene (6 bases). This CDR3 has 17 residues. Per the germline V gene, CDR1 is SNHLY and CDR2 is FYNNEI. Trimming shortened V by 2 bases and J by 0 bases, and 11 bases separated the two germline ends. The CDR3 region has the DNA TGTGCCAGCAGTGAAATCGGCAGGGGCTCTGGGGCCAACGTCCTGACTTTC. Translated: CASSEIGRGSGANVLTF.

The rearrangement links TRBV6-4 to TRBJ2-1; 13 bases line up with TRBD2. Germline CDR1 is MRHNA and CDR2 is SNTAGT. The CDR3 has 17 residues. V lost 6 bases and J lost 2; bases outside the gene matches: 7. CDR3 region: CASSQGTSGNAYNEQFF. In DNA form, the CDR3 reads TGTGCCAGCAGCCAGGGGACTAGCGGGAACGCCTACAATGAGCAGTTCTTC.

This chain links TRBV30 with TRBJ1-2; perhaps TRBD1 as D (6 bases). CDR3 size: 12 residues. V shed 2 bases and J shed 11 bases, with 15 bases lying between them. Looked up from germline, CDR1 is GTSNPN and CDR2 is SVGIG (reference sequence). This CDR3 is CAWSYQQGSYTF. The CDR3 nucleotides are TGTGCCTGGAGTTATCAACAGGGAAGTTACACCTTC.

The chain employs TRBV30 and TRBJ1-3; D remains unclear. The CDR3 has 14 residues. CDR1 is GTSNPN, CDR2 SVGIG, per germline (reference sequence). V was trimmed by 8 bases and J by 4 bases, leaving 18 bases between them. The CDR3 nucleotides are TGTGCCAACCGCCTCCGGGATTCGGGAAACACCATATATTTT. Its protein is CANRLRDSGNTIYF.

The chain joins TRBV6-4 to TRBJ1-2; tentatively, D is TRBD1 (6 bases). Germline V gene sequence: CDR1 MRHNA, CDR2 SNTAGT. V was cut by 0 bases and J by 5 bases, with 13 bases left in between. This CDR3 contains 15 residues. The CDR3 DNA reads TGTGCCAGCAGTGACTCGCCAGGGGAACCTTATGGCTACACCTTC. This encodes CASSDSPGEPYGYTF.

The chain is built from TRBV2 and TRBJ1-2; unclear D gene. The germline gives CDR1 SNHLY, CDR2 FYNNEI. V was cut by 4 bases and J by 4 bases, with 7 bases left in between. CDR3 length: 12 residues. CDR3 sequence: CASSGGPYGYTF. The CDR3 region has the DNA TGTGCCAGCAGTGGTGGGCCCTATGGCTACACCTTC.

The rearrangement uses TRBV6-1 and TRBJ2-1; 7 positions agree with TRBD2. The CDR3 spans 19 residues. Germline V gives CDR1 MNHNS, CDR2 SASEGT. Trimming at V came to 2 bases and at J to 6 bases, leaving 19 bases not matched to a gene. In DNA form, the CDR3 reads TGTGCCAGCAGTGAATACGTTAGGGGAGGGCCGACGTTCGGCAATGAGCAGTTCTTC. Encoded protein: CASSEYVRGGPTFGNEQFF.